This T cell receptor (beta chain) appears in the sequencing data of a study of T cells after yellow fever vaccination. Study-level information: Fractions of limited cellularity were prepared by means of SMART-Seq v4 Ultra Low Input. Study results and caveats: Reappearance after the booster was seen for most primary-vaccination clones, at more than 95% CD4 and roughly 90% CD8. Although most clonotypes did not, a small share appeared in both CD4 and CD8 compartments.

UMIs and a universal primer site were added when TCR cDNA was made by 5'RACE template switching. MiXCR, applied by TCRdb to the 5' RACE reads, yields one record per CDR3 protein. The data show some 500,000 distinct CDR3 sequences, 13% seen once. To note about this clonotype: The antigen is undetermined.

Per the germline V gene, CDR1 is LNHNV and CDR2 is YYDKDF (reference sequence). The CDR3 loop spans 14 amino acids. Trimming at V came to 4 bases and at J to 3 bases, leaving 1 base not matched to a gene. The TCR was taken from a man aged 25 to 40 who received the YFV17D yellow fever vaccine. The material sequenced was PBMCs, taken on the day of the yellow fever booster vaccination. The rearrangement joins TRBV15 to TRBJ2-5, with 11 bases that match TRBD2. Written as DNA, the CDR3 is TGTGCCACCAGCAAGGGACTAGCGGAAGAGACCCAGTACTTC. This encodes CATSKGLAEETQYF.